This T cell receptor (beta chain) came from a study of T-cell memory formation after mild COVID-19. Overall study findings and caveats: A second wave expanding day 15 to 37 was CD4+-biased; contracting clones were balanced. The appearance of some responding clones in pre-infection memory suggested that cross-reactive memory joined. Nothing showed for sure that second-wave clones peaking on day 37 were SARS-CoV-2 specific.

This clonotype showed up just a few times. Antigen: not known. TCRdb analysed the 5' RACE reads with MiXCR anew, one entry per CDR3 protein. The data show fewer than 150,000 distinct CDR3 sequences, with over 20% seen just once and around 40% held by the top ten. Germline V gene lookup returns CDR1 SGHTA and CDR2 FQGNSA. The CDR3 is 18 amino acids. The ends lost 2 bases at V and 2 bases at J; junction bases unmatched: 12. This TCR was recovered from a man aged 18 to 29 who had mild COVID-19 (a few samples of this study predate the infection). Cell type and time point are not known. The sample comprised PBMCs or a T cell subset sorted from them (not recorded which). The rearrangement links TRBV7-2 to TRBJ2-3; TRBD2 matches at 8 bases. The CDR3 bases are TGTGCCAGCAGCTTATTTCTGGTGGCTAGCGGGTTCACAGATACGCAGTATTTT. It encodes CASSLFLVASGFTDTQYF.